These 18 T cell receptor beta chains were sequenced from one sample in a study of Ad26.COV2.S vaccination and SARS-CoV-2 variants. Treatment: about 20 received Ad26.COV2.S at low or high dose, single or two shots; about 5 received placebo; per-sample allocation not given. Sampling was done on day 63 after the first vaccine or placebo injection. Only in-frame clones appear in the TCRdb table, and some are missing; sequencing was by immunoSEQ multiplex PCR. The data show under 500,000 clones, with about 90% seen just once and about 1.7% held by the top ten. Specimen: peripheral blood, collected in a trial of Ad26.COV2.S vaccine versus placebo. All receptors derive from a person between 18 and 65 years old who received the Ad26.COV2.S COVID-19 vaccine or a placebo.

J is TRBJ1-3 and V is TRBV19, with unresolved D. The CDR3 covers 14 residues. The germline gives CDR1 LNHDA, CDR2 SQIVND (reference sequence). V lost 0 bases and J 2 bases, leaving 5 bases between the germline ends. CDR3 DNA: TGTGCCAGTAGTATAGAAACTCCTGGAAACACCATATATTTT. Translating gives CASSIETPGNTIYF.

The rearrangement uses TRBV5-1 and TRBJ2-2; D is unclear. Trimming removed 3 bases from V and 5 bases from J, with 5 bases in between. Germline values: CDR1 SGHRS, CDR2 YFSETQ. The CDR3 loop spans 12 amino acids. The CDR3 loop reads CASSSGTGELFF. DNA of the CDR3: TGCGCCAGCAGCTCCGGGACCGGGGAGCTGTTTTTT.

Here the CDR3 reads CASSLAVQPQHF. Here the CDR3 DNA reads TGTGCCAGCAGCTTAGCGGTTCAGCCCCAGCATTTT. The chain employs TRBV7-2 and TRBJ1-5; D is ambiguous. In germline, CDR1 is SGHTA, CDR2 FQGNSA. The V end lost 0 bases, the J end lost 6 bases, and 3 bases lay between the germline ends. The CDR3 length is 12 residues.

The rearrangement uses TRBV11-2 and TRBJ2-1; possible D gene TRBD1, 5 bases. Germline CDR1 SGHAT, CDR2 FQNNGV. V lost 5 bases and J lost 9, with 14 bases in between. The CDR3 sequence is 13 residues long. This chain's CDR3 is CASSPSRQLEQFF. The CDR3 region has the DNA TGTGCCAGCAGCCCTTCGAGACAGCTTGAGCAGTTCTTC.

The chain recombines TRBV3-1 (or the pseudogene TRBV3-2) with TRBJ1-1; D is unresolved. Trimming took 2 bases from V and 10 from J, leaving 8 bases between them. Germline V CDR1 and CDR2: LGHDT, YNNKEL (reference sequence). There are 11 residues in the CDR3. The CDR3 region has the DNA TGTGCCAGCAGCCAACCGGGCGTAGCTTTCTTT. The encoded protein is CASSQPGVAFF.

The V and J genes are TRBV20-1 and TRBJ2-7, with TRBD1 identical over 7 bases. Germline trimming cut 3 bases from V and 7 bases from J; bases unmatched to any gene: 12. The CDR3 is made up of 14 amino acids. Per germline, CDR1 DFQATT and CDR2 SNEGSKA (reference sequence). This CDR3 is CSASDRAFSMEQYF. The CDR3 DNA reads as TGCAGTGCTAGTGACAGGGCTTTTTCGATGGAGCAGTACTTC.

The chain joins TRBV28 to TRBJ1-1; 7 positions match TRBD1. J was trimmed by 2 bases and V by 5 bases; bases with no gene match: 11. The length of the CDR3 is 16 residues. Germline CDR1 is MDHEN and CDR2 is SYDVKM. The CDR3 reads CASSTYRGLKNTEAFF. The CDR3 DNA reads TGTGCCAGCAGTACATACAGGGGACTCAAAAACACTGAAGCTTTCTTT.

V is TRBV11-2 and J is TRBJ2-7; maybe TRBD1 (6 bases). Germline loops: CDR1 SGHAT, CDR2 FQNNGV. Trimming left V 3 bases short and J 2 bases short, with 14 bases between. The CDR3 runs to 15 residues. CDR3 sequence reads: CASSFLNGDTYEQYF. CDR3 nucleotide sequence: TGTGCCAGCAGCTTTCTCAACGGGGACACCTACGAGCAGTACTTC.

The V and J genes are TRBV5-5 and TRBJ1-1, with TRBD1 matching 7 bases. The CDR3 sequence is 15 residues long. With 4 bases clipped from V and 0 bases from J, the junction kept 6 bases outside the gene matches. The germline V gene has CDR1 SGHKS and CDR2 YYEKEE (reference sequence). CDR3 coding DNA: TGTGCCAGCAGCCCGTGGGGGACAGTGAACACTGAAGCTTTCTTT. Its translation: CASSPWGTVNTEAFF.

DNA of the CDR3: TGTGCCAGCAGCTTTACACCTATGGGCTCCTACAATGAGCAGTTCTTC. This translates into CASSFTPMGSYNEQFF. The V and J genes are TRBV5-6 and TRBJ2-1, with D hard to call. With 2 bases removed from V and 0 bases from J, the gap between germline ends came to 12 bases. Germline CDR1 is SGHDT and CDR2 is YYEEEE. The CDR3 has 16 amino acids. Drawing the rest from reference TRBV5-6 and TRBJ2-1, the complete variable domain is DAGVTQSPTHLIKTRGQQVTLRCSPKSGHDTVSWYQQALGQGPQFIFQYYEEEERQRGNFPDRFSGHQFPNYSSELNVNALLLGDSALYLCASSFTPMGSYNEQFFGPGTRLTVL.

V usage is TRBV7-9 and J usage is TRBJ2-5, with D uncertain. Germline-derived CDR1 and CDR2 are SEHNR and FQNEAQ (reference sequence). With 5 bases removed from V and 2 bases from J, the gap between germline ends came to 6 bases. This CDR3 has 12 amino acids. The CDR3 loop is CASSGKQETQYF. CDR3 DNA: TGTGCCAGCAGCGGAAAACAAGAGACCCAGTACTTC.

V gene TRBV7-9 combines with J gene TRBJ2-2; a possible D gene is TRBD2 (6 bases). CDR3 length: 15 amino acids. V was pared by 0 bases and J by 5 bases, with 10 bases between. CDR1 SEHNR and CDR2 FQNEAQ come from the germline V gene (reference sequence). Here the CDR3 DNA reads TGTGCCAGCAGCTTAGCGGGACTTACTACCGGGGAGCTGTTTTTT. Amino acids: CASSLAGLTTGELFF.

The rearrangement joins TRBV18 to TRBJ2-3, with D perhaps TRBD2 (5 bases). Germline V lookup: CDR1 KGHSH, CDR2 LQKENI. V dropped 3 bases and J dropped 1 base, with 20 bases sitting between them. The CDR3 covers 18 residues. In DNA form, the CDR3 reads TGTGCCAGCTCACCCCCCCCCGACTACTCTTCTCGCACAGATACGCAGTATTTT. Translating gives CASSPPPDYSSRTDTQYF. The full variable domain, in which reference TRBV18 and TRBJ2-3 provide the parts outside the CDR3, is NAGVMQNPRHLVRRRGQEARLRCSPMKGHSHVYWYRQLPEEGLKFMVYLQKENIIDESGMPKERFSAEFPKEGPSILRIQQVVRGDSAAYFCASSPPPDYSSRTDTQYFGPGTRLTVL.

The chain uses TRBV18 and TRBJ2-7, with TRBD1 identical over 9 bases. The CDR3 totals 14 residues. The germline gives CDR1 KGHSH, CDR2 LQKENI. The V gene end was trimmed by 3 bases and the J gene end by 6 bases; junction bases not matched to a gene: 6. The DNA for the CDR3 is TGTGCCAGCTCACCGGGACAGGGTAAAGGCGAGCAGTACTTC. Its translation is CASSPGQGKGEQYF.

The rearrangement uses TRBV2 and TRBJ2-5; D not certain. The CDR3 runs to 13 residues. Between the trimmed V and J ends, which lost 7 bases and 2 bases, there was a span of 11 bases. The V gene's germline CDR1 is SNHLY and CDR2 FYNNEI. CDR3 in amino acids: CASNRLAQETQYF. The CDR3 DNA reads as TGTGCCAGCAATCGATTAGCACAAGAGACCCAGTACTTC.

The chain employs TRBV5-1 and TRBJ2-3; 10 bases are shared with TRBD1. The CDR3 length is 20 residues. With V trimmed by 3 bases and J by 1 base, 17 bases remained unmatched. The germline V gene encodes CDR1 SGHRS and CDR2 YFSETQ. The CDR3 nucleotides are TGCGCCAGCAGCTCGACCAATAACCGGGACAGGGGTTGGGGCACAGATACGCAGTATTTT. This codes for CASSSTNNRDRGWGTDTQYF.

The chain has TRBV7-8 and TRBJ2-3, with D perhaps TRBD2 (6 bases). Germline V gives CDR1 SGHVS, CDR2 FQNEAQ. Trimming took off 1 base at V and 6 bases at J, with 11 bases between the two ends. The CDR3 is 14 residues long. The CDR3 loop reads CASSLGTEGDTQYF. CDR3 bases: TGTGCCAGCAGCTTAGGAACGGAGGGGGATACGCAGTATTTT.

This clone has a single count. The sample carries other DNA sequences with the same CDR3. The chain is built from TRBV2 and TRBJ1-2, with 11 positions matching TRBD1. Unmatched junction bases numbered 8, after V lost 6 bases and J lost 5 bases. There are 15 residues in the CDR3. The germline gives CDR1 SNHLY, CDR2 FYNNEI. The CDR3 is CASSYGQGAGYGYTF. CDR3 bases: TGTGCCAGCAGCTATGGACAGGGGGCGGGATATGGCTACACCTTC.